The clone carrying this T cell receptor (beta chain) came up many times. The source of the sample is a study of identical twins. A universal primer site arose from template switching, and cDNA bore unique molecular identifiers. TCRdb called the 5' RACE reads again in MiXCR, with one record for every CDR3 protein. This repertoire shows about 700,000 distinct CDR3 sequences, 6.1% found once; its top ten account for 1.5% to 2%. Trimming left V 6 bases short and J 6 bases short, with 9 bases between. The CDR3 totals 12 residues. The receptor comes from a man aged 18 to 29 in good health. The chain couples TRBV12-3 or TRBV12-4 to TRBJ2-1; D call uncertain. Sequencing input: naive T cells sorted from blood. CDR3 region: CASRGPSNEQFF. The CDR3 bases are TGTGCCAGCAGGGGCCCGAGCAATGAGCAGTTCTTC.